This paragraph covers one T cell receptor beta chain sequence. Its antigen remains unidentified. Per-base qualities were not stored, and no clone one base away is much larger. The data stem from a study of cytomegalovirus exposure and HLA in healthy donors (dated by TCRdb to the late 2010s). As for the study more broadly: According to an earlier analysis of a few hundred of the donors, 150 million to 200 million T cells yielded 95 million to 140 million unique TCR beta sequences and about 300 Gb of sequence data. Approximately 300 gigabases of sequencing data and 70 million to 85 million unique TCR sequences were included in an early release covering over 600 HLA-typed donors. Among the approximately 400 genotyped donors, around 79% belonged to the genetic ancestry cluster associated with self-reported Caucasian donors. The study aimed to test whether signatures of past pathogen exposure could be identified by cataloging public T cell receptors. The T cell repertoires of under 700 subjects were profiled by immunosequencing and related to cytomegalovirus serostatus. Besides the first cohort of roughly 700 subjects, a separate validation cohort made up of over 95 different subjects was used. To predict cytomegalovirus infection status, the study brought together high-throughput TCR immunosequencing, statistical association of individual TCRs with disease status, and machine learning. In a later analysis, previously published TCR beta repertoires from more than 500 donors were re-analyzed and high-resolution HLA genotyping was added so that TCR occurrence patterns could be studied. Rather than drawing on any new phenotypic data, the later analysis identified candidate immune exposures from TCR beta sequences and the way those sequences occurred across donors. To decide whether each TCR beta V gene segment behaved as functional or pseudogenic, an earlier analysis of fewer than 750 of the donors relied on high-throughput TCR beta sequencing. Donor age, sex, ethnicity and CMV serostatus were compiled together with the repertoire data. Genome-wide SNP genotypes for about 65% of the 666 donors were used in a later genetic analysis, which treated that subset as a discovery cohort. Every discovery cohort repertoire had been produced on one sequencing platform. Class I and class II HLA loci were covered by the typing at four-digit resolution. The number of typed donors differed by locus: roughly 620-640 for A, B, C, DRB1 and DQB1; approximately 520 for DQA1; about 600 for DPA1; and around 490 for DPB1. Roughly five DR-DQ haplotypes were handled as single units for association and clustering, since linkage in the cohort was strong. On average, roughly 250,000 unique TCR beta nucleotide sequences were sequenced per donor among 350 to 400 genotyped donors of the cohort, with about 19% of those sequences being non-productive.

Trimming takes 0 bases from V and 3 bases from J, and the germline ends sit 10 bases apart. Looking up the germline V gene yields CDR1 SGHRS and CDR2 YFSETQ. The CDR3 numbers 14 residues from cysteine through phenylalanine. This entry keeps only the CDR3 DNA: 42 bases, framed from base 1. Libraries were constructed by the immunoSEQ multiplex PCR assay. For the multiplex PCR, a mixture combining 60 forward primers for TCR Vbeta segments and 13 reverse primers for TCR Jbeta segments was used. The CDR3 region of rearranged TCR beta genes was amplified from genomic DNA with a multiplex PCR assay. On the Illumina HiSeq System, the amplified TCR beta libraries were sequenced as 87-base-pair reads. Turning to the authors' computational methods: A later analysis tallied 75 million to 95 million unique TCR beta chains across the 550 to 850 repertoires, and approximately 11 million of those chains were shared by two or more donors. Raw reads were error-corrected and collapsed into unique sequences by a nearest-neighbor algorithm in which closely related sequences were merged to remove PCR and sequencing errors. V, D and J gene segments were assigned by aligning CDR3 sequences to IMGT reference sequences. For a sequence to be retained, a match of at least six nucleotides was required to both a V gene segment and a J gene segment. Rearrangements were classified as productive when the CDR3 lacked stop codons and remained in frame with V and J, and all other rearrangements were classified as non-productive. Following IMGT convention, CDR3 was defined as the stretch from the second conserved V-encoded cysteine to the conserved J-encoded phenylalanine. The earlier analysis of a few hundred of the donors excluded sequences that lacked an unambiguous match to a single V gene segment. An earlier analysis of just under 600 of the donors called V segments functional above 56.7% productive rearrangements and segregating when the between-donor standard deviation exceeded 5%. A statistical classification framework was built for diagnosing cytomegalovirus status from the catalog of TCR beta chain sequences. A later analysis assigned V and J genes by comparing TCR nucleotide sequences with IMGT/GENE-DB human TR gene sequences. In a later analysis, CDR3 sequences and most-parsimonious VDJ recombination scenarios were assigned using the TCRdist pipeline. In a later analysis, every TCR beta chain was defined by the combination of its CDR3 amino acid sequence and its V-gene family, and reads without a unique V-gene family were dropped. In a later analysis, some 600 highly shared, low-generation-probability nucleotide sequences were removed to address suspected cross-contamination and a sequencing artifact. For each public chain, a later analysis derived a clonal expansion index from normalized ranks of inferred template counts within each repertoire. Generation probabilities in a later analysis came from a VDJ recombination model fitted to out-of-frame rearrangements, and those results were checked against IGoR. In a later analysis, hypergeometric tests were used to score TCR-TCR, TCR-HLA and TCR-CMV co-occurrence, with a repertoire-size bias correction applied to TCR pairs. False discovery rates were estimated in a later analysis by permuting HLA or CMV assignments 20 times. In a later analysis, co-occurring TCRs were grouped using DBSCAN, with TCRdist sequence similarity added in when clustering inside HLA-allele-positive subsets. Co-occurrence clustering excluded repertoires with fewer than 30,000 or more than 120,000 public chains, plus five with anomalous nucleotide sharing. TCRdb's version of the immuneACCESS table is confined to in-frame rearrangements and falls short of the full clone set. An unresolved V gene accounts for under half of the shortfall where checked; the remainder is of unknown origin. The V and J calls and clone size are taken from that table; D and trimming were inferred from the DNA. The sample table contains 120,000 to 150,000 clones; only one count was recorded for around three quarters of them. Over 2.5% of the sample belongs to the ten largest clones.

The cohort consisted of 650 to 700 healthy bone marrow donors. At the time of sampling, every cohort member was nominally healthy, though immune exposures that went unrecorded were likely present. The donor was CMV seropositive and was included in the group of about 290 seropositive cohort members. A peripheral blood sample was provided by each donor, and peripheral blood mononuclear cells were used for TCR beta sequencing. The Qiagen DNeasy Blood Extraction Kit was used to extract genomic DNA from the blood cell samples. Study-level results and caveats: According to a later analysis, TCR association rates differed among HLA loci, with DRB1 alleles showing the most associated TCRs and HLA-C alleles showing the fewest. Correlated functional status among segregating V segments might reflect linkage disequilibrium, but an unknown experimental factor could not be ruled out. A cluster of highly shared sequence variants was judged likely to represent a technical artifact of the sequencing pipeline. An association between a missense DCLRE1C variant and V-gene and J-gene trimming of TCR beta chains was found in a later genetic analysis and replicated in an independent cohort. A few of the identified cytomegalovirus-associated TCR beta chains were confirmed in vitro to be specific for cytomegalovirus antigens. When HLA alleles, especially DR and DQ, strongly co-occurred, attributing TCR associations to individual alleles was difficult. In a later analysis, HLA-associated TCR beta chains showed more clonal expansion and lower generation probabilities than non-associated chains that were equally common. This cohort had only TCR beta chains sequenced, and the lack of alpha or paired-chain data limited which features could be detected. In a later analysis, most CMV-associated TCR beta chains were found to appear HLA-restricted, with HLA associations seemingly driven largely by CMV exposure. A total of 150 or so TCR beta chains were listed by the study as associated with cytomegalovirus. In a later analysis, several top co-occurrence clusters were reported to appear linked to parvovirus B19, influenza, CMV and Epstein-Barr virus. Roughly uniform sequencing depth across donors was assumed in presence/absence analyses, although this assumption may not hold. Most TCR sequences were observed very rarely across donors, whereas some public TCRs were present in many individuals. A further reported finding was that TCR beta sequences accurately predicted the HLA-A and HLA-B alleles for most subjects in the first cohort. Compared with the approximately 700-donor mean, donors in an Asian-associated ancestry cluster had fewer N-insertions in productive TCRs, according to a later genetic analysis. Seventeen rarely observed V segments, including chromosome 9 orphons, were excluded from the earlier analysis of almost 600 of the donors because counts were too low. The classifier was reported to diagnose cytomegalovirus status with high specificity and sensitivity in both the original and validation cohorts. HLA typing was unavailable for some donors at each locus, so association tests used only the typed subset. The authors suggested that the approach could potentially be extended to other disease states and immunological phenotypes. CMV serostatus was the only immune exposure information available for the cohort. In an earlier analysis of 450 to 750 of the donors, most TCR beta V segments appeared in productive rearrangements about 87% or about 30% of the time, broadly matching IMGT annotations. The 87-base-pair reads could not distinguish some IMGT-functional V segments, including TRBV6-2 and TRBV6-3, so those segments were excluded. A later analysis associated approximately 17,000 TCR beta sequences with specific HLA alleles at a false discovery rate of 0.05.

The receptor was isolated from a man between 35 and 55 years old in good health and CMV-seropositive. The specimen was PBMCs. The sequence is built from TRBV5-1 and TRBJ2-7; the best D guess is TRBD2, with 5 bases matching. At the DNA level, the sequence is TGCGCCAGCAGCTTGGATAGCGCGATCTACGAGCAGTACTTC. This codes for CASSLDSAIYEQYF.